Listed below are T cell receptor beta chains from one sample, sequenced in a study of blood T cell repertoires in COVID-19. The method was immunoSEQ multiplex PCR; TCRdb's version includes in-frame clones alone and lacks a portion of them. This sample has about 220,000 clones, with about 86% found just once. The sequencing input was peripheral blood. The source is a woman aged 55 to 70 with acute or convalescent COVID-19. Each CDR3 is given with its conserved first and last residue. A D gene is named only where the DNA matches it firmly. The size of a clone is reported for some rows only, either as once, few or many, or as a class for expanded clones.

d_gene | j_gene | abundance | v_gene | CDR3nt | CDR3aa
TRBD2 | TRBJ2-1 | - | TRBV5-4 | TGTGCCAGCAGCCCCGGGGGACTAGCCAGGGTTGAGCAGTTCTTC | CASSPGGLARVEQFF
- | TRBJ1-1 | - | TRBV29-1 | TGCAGCGTTGAAGTTAACAGGGCGAACACTGAAGCTTTCTTT | CSVEVNRANTEAFF
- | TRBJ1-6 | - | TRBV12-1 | TGTGCCAGCAGACCTGGGGTGCCGGGGATGGATAATTCACCCCTCCACTTT | CASRPGVPGMDNSPLHF
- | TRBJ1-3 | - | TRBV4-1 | TGCGCCAGCAGCCAAGATCCCGGGAGCTCTGGAAACACCATATATTTT | CASSQDPGSSGNTIYF
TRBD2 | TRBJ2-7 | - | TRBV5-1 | TGCGCCAGCAGCTTTAGCGGGGGGTTCTACGAGCAGTACTTC | CASSFSGGFYEQYF
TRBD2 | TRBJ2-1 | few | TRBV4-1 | TGCGCCAGCAGCCAAAATCCGGCGGGGGGGCCCTCCTACAATGAGCAGTTCTTC | CASSQNPAGGPSYNEQFF
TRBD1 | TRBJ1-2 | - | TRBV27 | TGTGCCAGCAGTTTCGTGACAGGGGCTGGGGGTGGCTACACCTTC | CASSFVTGAGGGYTF
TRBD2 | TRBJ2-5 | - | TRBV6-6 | TGTGCCAGCTCAGACTCCGGGACTAGGGAGACCCAGTACTTC | CASSDSGTRETQYF
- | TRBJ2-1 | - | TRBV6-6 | TGTGCCAGCAGTCGCCTCCAGGGGTTCGGTGATGAGCAGTTCTTC | CASSRLQGFGDEQFF
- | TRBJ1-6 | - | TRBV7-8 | TGTGCCAGCAGCTTAGGGGAGTCGCATTCACCCCTCCACTTT | CASSLGESHSPLHF
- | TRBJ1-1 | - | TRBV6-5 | TGTGCCAGCACCTCATCCCTAATGAACACTGAAGCTTTCTTT | CASTSSLMNTEAFF
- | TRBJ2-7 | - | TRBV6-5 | TGTGCCACACGCCAGGGGCACTACGAGCAGTACTTC | CATRQGHYEQYF
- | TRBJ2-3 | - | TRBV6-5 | TGTGCCAGCAGGAGGACAGATACGCAGTATTTT | CASRRTDTQYF
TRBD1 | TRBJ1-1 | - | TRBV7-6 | TGTGCCAGCAGCTTGACAGGGAACTTGAACACTGAAGCTTTCTTT | CASSLTGNLNTEAFF
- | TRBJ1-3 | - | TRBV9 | TGTGCCAGCGGAGGCCCAGAGGGGGACACCATATATTTT | CASGGPEGDTIYF
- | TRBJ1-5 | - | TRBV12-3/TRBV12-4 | TGTGCCAGCACCACAGGGTTCAATCAGCCCCAGCATTTT | CASTTGFNQPQHF
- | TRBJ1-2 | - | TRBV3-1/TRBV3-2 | TGTGCCAGCAGCCATCTCCGGGATAACAACTATGGCTACACCTTC | CASSHLRDNNYGYTF
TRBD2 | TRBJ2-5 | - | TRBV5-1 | TGCGCCAGCAGCCCCGGGACTAGCGGAACAAAAGGAGAGACCCAGTACTTC | CASSPGTSGTKGETQYF
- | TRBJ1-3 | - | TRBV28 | TGTGCCAGCAAGGGGAGGCTTTCTGGAAACACCATATATTTT | CASKGRLSGNTIYF
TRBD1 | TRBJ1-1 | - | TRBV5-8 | TGTGCCAGCAGCTCCACGCACAGGGGGAAGAACACTGAAGCTTTCTTT | CASSSTHRGKNTEAFF
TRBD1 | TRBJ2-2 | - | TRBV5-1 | TGCGCCAGCAGCTTGGCTAGGACAGGGGGTTTCGCCGGGGAGCTGTTTTTT | CASSLARTGGFAGELFF
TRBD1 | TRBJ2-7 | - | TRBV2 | TGTGCCAGCAGCGACGACAGGGGTGGAAGGGAGCAGTACTTC | CASSDDRGGREQYF
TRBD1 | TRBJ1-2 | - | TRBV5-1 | TGCGCCAGCAGCTTGGGCGGGACAGTCTACAACTATGGCTACACCTTC | CASSLGGTVYNYGYTF
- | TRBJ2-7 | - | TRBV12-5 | TGTGCTAGTGGTTTGGTGAGCCGGGGGTTCTCCTACGAGCAGTACTTC | CASGLVSRGFSYEQYF